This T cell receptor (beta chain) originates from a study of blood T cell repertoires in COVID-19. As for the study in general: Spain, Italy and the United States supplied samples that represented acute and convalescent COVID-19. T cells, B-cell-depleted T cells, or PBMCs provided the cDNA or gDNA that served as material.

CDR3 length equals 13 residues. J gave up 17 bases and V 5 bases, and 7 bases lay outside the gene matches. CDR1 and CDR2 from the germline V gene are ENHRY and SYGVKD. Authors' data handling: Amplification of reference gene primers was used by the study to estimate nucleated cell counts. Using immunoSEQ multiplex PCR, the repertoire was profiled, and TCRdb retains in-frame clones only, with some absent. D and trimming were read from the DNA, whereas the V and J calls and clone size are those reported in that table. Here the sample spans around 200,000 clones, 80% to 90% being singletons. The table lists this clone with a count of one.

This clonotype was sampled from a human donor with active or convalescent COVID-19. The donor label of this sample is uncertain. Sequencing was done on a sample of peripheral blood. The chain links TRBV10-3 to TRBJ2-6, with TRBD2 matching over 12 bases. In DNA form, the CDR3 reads TGTGCCATCAGTCTAGCGGGAGGGCCTAAGATGACTTTC. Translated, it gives CAISLAGGPKMTF.